This TCR beta chain is drawn from a study of OX40 agonist ivuxolimab in advanced cancers. Study-level results: Still undetermined is the antigen specificity of the expanded peripheral T cells. At doses 0.1 to 3.0 mg/kg, CD4+ and CD8+ clones expanded.

The assay was immunoSEQ multiplex PCR, and TCRdb's table has in-frame clones only and misses some. The sample records around 50,000 clones, about three quarters being singletons. With respect to this clone: The target antigen is unknown.

The sequencing used CD4+ or CD8+ T cells sorted from blood, collected in a trial of the OX40 agonist ivuxolimab. This receptor was taken from an adult with an advanced solid tumor such as melanoma, head and neck, liver or kidney cancer.

The CDR3 protein is CASSLARVEAFF. DNA of the CDR3: TGTGCCAGCAGCTTAGCCCGTGTCGAAGCTTTCTTT. The genes are TRBV7-2 and TRBJ1-1; no clear D gene. The V gene's germline CDR1 is SGHTA and CDR2 FQGNSA. The V end lost 0 bases, the J end lost 8 bases, and 7 bases lay between the germline ends. CDR3 length equals 12 residues. Using reference TRBV7-2 and TRBJ1-1 for the parts outside the CDR3, the full variable domain is GAGVSQSPSNKVTEKGKDVELRCDPISGHTALYWYRQSLGQGLEFLIYFQGNSAPDKSGLPSDRFSAERTGGSVSTLTIQRTQQEDSAVYLCASSLARVEAFFGQGTRLTVV.